The subject of this entry is one TCR beta chain. This table comes from immunoSEQ multiplex PCR, and its TCRdb copy is limited to in-frame clones, with some not included. This table holds just under 300,000 clones, approximately 86% found once. This sample was included in a study of blood T cell repertoires in COVID-19. Study-wide background: T cells, B-cell-depleted T cells, or PBMCs provided the cDNA or gDNA that served as material.

The length of the CDR3 is 13 residues. Germline CDR1 LGHDT, CDR2 YNNKEL (reference sequence). V was shortened by 0 bases and J by 9 bases, with 12 bases between the two germline ends. The source of this sequence is a man aged 65 to 85 with acute or convalescent COVID-19. The specimen was peripheral blood. The rearrangement joins TRBV3-1 (or the pseudogene TRBV3-2) to TRBJ2-7, with D perhaps matching TRBD1 (5 bases). DNA for the CDR3: TGTGCCAGCAGCCAAGAGCCTGGGGCGTCGCAGTACTTC. Translation gives CASSQEPGASQYF.